This T cell receptor beta chain was obtained from a study of T cell repertoires in cytomegalovirus infection. Background on the study: Well-studied HLA-B-restricted CMV epitopes were used in the study alongside recently identified HLA-C-restricted ones. Signatures in public TCR beta sequences pointed to both CMV infection and matching HLA type. Study-level results: Cumulative frequency of public TCR beta families picked out carriers of CMV plus the relevant HLA. Ex vivo, HLA-C-restricted CMV-specific TCR beta clonotypes prevailed over the rest of the response.

A note on this clonotype: What it recognizes is unknown.

TCRdb reprocessed the reads via MiXCR and lists one record per CDR3 protein. Of some 110,000 distinct CDR3 sequences in the sample, around 32% were seen once. Trimming cost V 1 base and J 7 bases, with 22 bases left between them. This CDR3 has 17 residues. V usage is TRBV12-3 or TRBV12-4 and J usage is TRBJ2-5, with a possible D match to TRBD1 (5 bases). Sequences were derived from CD8+ T cells from cultured PBMCs, sampled from culture after CMV antigen stimulation. The source of this sequence is a human donor in good health (CMV status not recorded). Some clones in this sample may be carry-over from other donors' samples. CDR3 region: CASSLGGGTRVPGTQYF. The CDR3 DNA follows: TGTGCCAGCAGTTTAGGGGGCGGAACCAGGGTTCCGGGGACCCAGTACTTC.